A few counts support the clone carrying this T cell receptor (beta chain). Its antigen is still unknown. The data were obtained in a study of Graves' ophthalmopathy and Graves' hyperthyroidism. Broader study findings: As the model predicted ophthalmopathy progression, it achieved a sensitivity of around 71% and a specificity of around 76%.

Transcripts of RNA were the source for amplifying TCR beta CDR3 regions. HTBI-primed first-round RT-PCR preceded second-round multiplex PCR. MiXCR, run by TCRdb on the multiplex PCR reads, gives a single entry per CDR3 protein. The sample yields over 450,000 distinct CDR3 sequences, 14% seen once. Additional autoimmune diseases, uncontrolled infections, pregnancy or lactation disqualified patients. Patients were diagnosed from clinical symptoms, serum thyroxine, TRAb, thyroid ultrasound and orbital computed tomography. Germline-derived CDR1 and CDR2 are MNHEY and SVGEGT. This CDR3 has 20 residues. V lost 2 bases and J 0 bases, leaving 25 bases between the germline ends.

The genes are TRBV6-2 or TRBV6-3 and TRBJ1-1; D remains ambiguous. The material sequenced was blood. The receptor comes from a woman in her thirties with Graves' ophthalmopathy. CDR3 sequence (DNA): TGTGCCAGCAGTTACCCCCCTAAGGCAAACAGCGGCCATATGAACACTGAAGCTTTCTTT. Residues: CASSYPPKANSGHMNTEAFF.